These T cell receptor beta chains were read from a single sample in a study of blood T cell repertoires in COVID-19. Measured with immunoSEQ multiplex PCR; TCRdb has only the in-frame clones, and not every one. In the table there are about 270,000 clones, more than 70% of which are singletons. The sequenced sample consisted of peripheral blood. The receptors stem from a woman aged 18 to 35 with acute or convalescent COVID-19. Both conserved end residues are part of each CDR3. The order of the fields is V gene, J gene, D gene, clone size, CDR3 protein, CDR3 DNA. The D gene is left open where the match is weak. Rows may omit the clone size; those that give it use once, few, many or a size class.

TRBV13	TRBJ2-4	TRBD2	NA	CASSLGLAGGGRAKNIQYF	TGTGCCAGCAGCTTAGGGCTAGCGGGAGGGGGTAGGGCCAAAAACATTCAGTACTTC
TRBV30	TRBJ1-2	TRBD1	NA	CAWIWGQTNYGYTF	TGTGCCTGGATATGGGGACAGACTAACTATGGCTACACCTTC
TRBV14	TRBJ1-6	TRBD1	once	CASRRTGDNSPLHF	TGTGCCAGCAGACGGACAGGGGACAATTCACCCCTCCACTTT
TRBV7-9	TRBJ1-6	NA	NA	CASQGQFSPLHF	TGTGCCAGCCAGGGCCAGTTTTCACCCCTCCACTTT
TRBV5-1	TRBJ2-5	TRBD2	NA	CASSLRDYPPETQYF	TGCGCCAGCAGCTTGCGGGACTACCCCCCAGAGACCCAGTACTTC
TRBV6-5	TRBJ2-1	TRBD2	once	CAGSSGLAKDEQFF	TGTGCCGGGTCCTCGGGACTAGCGAAAGATGAGCAGTTCTTC
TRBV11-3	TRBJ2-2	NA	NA	CASSLGSSGELFF	TGTGCCAGCAGCTTAGGGAGCAGCGGGGAGCTGTTTTTT
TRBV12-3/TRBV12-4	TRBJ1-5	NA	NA	CASSPQGKQPQHF	TGTGCCAGCAGTCCGCAGGGAAAACAGCCCCAGCATTTT
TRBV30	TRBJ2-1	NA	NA	CAWSVGGGDEQFF	TGTGCCTGGAGCGTGGGAGGTGGGGATGAGCAGTTCTTC
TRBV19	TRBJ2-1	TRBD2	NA	CASSIDQSGTYNEQFF	TGTGCCAGTAGTATAGATCAGAGCGGGACCTACAATGAGCAGTTCTTC
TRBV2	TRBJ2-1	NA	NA	CASSPVYNEQFF	TGTGCCAGCAGTCCTGTCTACAATGAGCAGTTCTTC
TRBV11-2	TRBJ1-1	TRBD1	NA	CASSQGQGNTEAFF	TGTGCCAGCAGCCAGGGACAGGGGAACACTGAAGCTTTCTTT
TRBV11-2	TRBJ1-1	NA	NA	CASSLASRGFF	TGTGCCAGCAGCTTAGCCTCCCGGGGTTTCTTT
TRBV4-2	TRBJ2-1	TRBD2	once	CASSQDTSGNEQFF	TGTGCCAGCAGCCAAGATACTAGCGGCAATGAGCAGTTCTTC
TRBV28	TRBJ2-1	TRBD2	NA	CASSSETSGYIYNEQFF	TGTGCCAGCAGTTCTGAGACTAGCGGCTATATTTACAATGAGCAGTTCTTC
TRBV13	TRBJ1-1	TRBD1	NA	CASSLKGQEGAEAFF	TGTGCCAGCAGCCTAAAAGGACAGGAAGGAGCTGAAGCTTTCTTT
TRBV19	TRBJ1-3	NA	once	CASYKSEASFVSGNTIYF	TGTGCCAGTTACAAATCGGAGGCCAGCTTTGTGTCCGGAAACACCATATATTTT
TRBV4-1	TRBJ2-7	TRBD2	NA	CASSQEGLLDEQYF	TGCGCCAGCAGCCAAGAGGGACTACTTGACGAGCAGTACTTC
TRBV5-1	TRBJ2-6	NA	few	CASSLGSGSGANVLTF	TGCGCCAGCAGCTTGGGATCGGGGTCTGGGGCCAACGTCCTGACTTTC
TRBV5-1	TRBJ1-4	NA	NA	CASKPGATNEKLFF	TGCGCCAGCAAGCCCGGTGCAACTAATGAAAAACTGTTTTTT
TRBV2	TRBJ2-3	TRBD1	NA	CASLDIRKPGQGTDTQYF	TGTGCCAGCCTCGATATTCGCAAACCGGGACAGGGTACAGATACGCAGTATTTT
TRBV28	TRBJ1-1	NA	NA	CASSSTNTEAFF	TGTGCCAGCAGTTCCACTAACACTGAAGCTTTCTTT
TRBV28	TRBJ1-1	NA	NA	CASTPYGGVTEAFF	TGTGCCAGCACCCCGTATGGGGGGGTCACTGAAGCTTTCTTT
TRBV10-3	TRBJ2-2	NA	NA	CAISEIQGSGELFF	TGTGCCATCAGTGAAATACAGGGCAGCGGGGAGCTGTTTTTT
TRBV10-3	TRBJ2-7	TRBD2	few	CAISGTSGSPYEQYF	TGTGCCATCAGTGGGACTAGCGGGAGTCCCTACGAGCAGTACTTC
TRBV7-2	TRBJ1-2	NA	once	CASNSQGARYGYTF	TGTGCCAGCAATTCACAGGGAGCTCGATATGGCTACACCTTC
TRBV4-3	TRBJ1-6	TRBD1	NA	CASSPKPGTGANSPLHF	TGCGCCAGCAGCCCGAAACCCGGGACAGGGGCAAATTCACCCCTCCACTTT
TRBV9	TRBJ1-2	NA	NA	CASSVVNGQGGGYTF	TGTGCCAGCAGCGTAGTTAACGGGCAGGGAGGTGGCTACACCTTC
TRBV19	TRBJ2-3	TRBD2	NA	CASSPSGRDTQYF	TGTGCCAGTAGTCCTAGCGGGAGGGATACGCAGTATTTT
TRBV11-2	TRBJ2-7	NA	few	CASSFAFGRTYEQYF	TGTGCCAGCAGCTTCGCGTTTGGGAGAACCTACGAGCAGTACTTC
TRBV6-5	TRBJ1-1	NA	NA	CASSPSRLSPEAFF	TGTGCCAGCAGTCCATCGAGACTTTCCCCCGAGGCTTTCTTT
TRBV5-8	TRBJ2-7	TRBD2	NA	CASSFGLAGPFSYEQYF	TGTGCCAGCAGTTTTGGACTAGCGGGCCCCTTTTCCTACGAGCAGTACTTC
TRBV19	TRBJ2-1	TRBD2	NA	CASSTGLAGGPRNEQFF	TGTGCCAGTAGTACCGGACTAGCGGGAGGACCTAGGAATGAGCAGTTCTTC
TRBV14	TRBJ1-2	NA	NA	CASSKLGTGGDGYTF	TGTGCCAGCAGCAAATTGGGAACAGGCGGGGATGGCTACACCTTC
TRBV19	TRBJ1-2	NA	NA	CASSFGFGYTF	TGTGCCAGTAGTTTCGGGTTTGGCTACACCTTC
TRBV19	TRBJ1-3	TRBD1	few	CASSPGGRNTIYF	TGTGCCAGTTCGCCAGGGGGACGTAACACCATATATTTT
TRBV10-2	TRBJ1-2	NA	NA	CASSELGAHYGYTF	TGCGCCAGCAGTGAGCTAGGGGCCCACTATGGCTACACCTTC
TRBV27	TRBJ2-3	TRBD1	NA	CASSSSPDRDTDTQYF	TGTGCCAGCAGTTCCTCCCCAGACAGGGACACAGATACGCAGTATTTT
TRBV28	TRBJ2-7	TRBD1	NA	CASSSPYWGQGLYEQYF	TGTGCCAGCAGTTCGCCTTACTGGGGACAGGGCTTGTACGAGCAGTACTTC
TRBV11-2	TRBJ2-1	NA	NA	CASSLVLGGQDSYNEQFF	TGTGCCAGCAGCTTAGTGCTGGGGGGGCAGGACTCCTACAATGAGCAGTTCTTC
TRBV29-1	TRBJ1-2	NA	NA	CSALAGPYGYTF	TGCAGCGCCCTGGCAGGGCCCTATGGCTACACCTTC
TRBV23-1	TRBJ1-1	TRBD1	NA	CASSPRCLGQGTTEAFF	TGCGCCAGCAGCCCTCGTTGTTTGGGACAGGGGACCACTGAAGCTTTCTTT
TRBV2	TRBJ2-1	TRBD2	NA	CASSEALLAGRGNEQFF	TGTGCCAGCAGTGAGGCCCTTCTAGCGGGACGTGGGAATGAGCAGTTCTTC